The clone carrying this T cell receptor (beta chain) was seen only a few times. The record originates from a study of blood T cell repertoires in COVID-19. Study overall: The United States, Italy and Spain provided the acute and convalescent COVID-19 samples. The analysed material was cDNA or gDNA that came from T cells, B-cell-depleted T cells, or PBMCs.

As handled by the study authors: Reference gene primer amplification gave nucleated cell count estimates. The table came from immunoSEQ multiplex PCR; TCRdb's copy has only in-frame clones and leaves some out. V and J calls and clone size are those listed in that table; D and trimming were worked out from the DNA. The sample yields tens of thousands of clones, about 78% seen once. What was sequenced was peripheral blood. The receptor was isolated from a woman older than 75 with acute or convalescent COVID-19.

In DNA, the CDR3 is TGTGCCACCAGTGATTTGCGTTCTAGCGGGAGGGCCAATGAGCAGTTCTTC. Its translation is CATSDLRSSGRANEQFF. The genes are TRBV24-1 and TRBJ2-1; 12 bases match TRBD2. Germline V gene data show CDR1 as KGHDR and CDR2 as SFDVKD. J gave up 6 bases and V 0 bases, and 5 bases lay outside the gene matches. The CDR3 spans 17 residues.